This passage covers 32 T cell receptor beta chains from one sample sequenced in a study of CD8+ T cells in alopecia areata (dated by TCRdb to 2016 to 2019). To prepare the library, the immunoSEQ multiplex PCR assay was applied. For TCR sequencing, RNA was extracted from every sample and reverse transcribed into cDNA to serve as template. TCRdb provides this immuneACCESS table in a form limited to in-frame rearrangements. Some clones are lacking; in checked studies, under half of them reflect an unresolved V gene, and why the rest are absent is not known. The table for this sample lists 120,000 or so clones; around 50% of them were counted only once. Roughly a tenth of the sample rests with the top ten. Input material: NKG2D-low CD8+ T cells sorted from blood. The sample's cell subset or site label is to be understood as: sorted CD8+ NKG2D-low blood T cells. The receptors derive from a human donor with alopecia areata.

This sequence joins TRBV5-6 and TRBJ2-7; TRBD1 agrees at 10 bases. The CDR3 consists of 14 residues. Germline V gene sequence: CDR1 SGHDT, CDR2 YYEEEE. The trim removed 4 bases at V and 2 bases at J, leaving 3 bases unmatched. The CDR3 is CASSGGTGAYEQYF. CDR3 bases: TGTGCCAGCAGCGGCGGGACAGGGGCCTACGAGCAGTACTTC. Full variable domain (missing parts from reference TRBV5-6 and TRBJ2-7): DAGVTQSPTHLIKTRGQQVTLRCSPKSGHDTVSWYQQALGQGPQFIFQYYEEEERQRGNFPDRFSGHQFPNYSSELNVNALLLGDSALYLCASSGGTGAYEQYFGPGTRLTVT.

This chain joins TRBV5-6 and TRBJ1-1; 7 nucleotides align to TRBD1. Germline-derived CDR1 and CDR2 are SGHDT and YYEEEE. V dropped 5 bases and J dropped 4; count of bases not matched to a gene: 2. The CDR3 totals 12 residues. In nucleotides, the CDR3 is TGTGCCAGCAGTTGGGACAGCACTGAAGCTTTCTTT. Protein sequence: CASSWDSTEAFF.

The CDR3 DNA reads as TGCAGCGTTGATGAGTCCTACGAGCAGTACTTC. Amino acid sequence: CSVDESYEQYF. The rearrangement joins TRBV29-1 to TRBJ2-7, with unresolved D. The V end was cut by 3 bases, the J end by 1 base, with 4 bases between. The germline V gene has CDR1 SQVTM and CDR2 ANQGSEA. The CDR3 is 11 residues long.

The chain employs TRBV29-1 and TRBJ2-7; the match to TRBD2 covers 8 bases. Germline V gene lookup returns CDR1 SQVTM and CDR2 ANQGSEA. The CDR3 has 13 residues. Trimming cost V 8 bases and J 1 base; bases outside gene matches: 7. CDR3 sequence reads: CSIRTSRSYEQYF. Written as DNA, the CDR3 is TGCAGCATAAGGACTAGCCGGTCCTACGAGCAGTACTTC.

Only a few counts were recorded for this clone. The rearrangement joins TRBV28 to TRBJ2-7; D is perhaps TRBD1 (5 bases). The CDR3 is made up of 15 amino acids. Germline V gene sequence: CDR1 MDHEN, CDR2 SYDVKM. V was shortened by 2 bases and J by 0 bases, with 11 bases between the two germline ends. CDR3 nucleotides: TGTGCCAGCAGTTTACTGCAGGGAACCTCCTACGAGCAGTACTTC. Its protein is CASSLLQGTSYEQYF.

The genes are TRBV29-1 and TRBJ1-2; 10 nucleotides line up with TRBD1. V shed 5 bases, J shed 7 bases, and the junction held 7 bases outside the gene matches. Germline CDR1 and CDR2: SQVTM and ANQGSEA. The CDR3 spans 13 residues. The DNA of the CDR3 is TGCAGCGTTCCAGGACAGGGGGTATTTGGCTACACCTTC. This sequence encodes CSVPGQGVFGYTF.

The genes are TRBV5-4 and TRBJ2-3; D not resolved. This CDR3 has 12 amino acids. From germline, CDR1 is SGHNT and CDR2 YYREEE (reference sequence). The V end was cut by 4 bases, the J end by 2 bases, with 5 bases between. The CDR3 region has the DNA TGTGCCAGCAGCACCTCCACAGATACGCAGTATTTT. Translated: CASSTSTDTQYF.

The J gene is TRBJ2-1, the V gene TRBV4-1, with D unresolved. This CDR3 contains 11 residues. Germline V gene data show CDR1 as MGHRA and CDR2 as YSYEKL. V lost 1 base and J lost 6, with 1 base in between. CDR3 residues: CASSQVNEQFF. DNA of the CDR3: TGCGCCAGCAGCCAAGTCAATGAGCAGTTCTTC.

This clone was seen more than once but under ten times. The V gene is TRBV7-2, the J gene TRBJ1-1; D is undetermined. Trimming took 3 bases from V and 6 from J, leaving 14 bases between them. The CDR3 runs 14 residues. Germline loops: CDR1 SGHTA, CDR2 FQGNSA. This chain's CDR3 is CASSLDAVRPEAFF. In DNA form, the CDR3 reads TGTGCCAGCAGCTTGGACGCAGTCCGTCCTGAAGCTTTCTTT.

V usage is TRBV29-1 and J usage is TRBJ2-7; 8 bases line up with TRBD1. This CDR3 has 14 amino acids. CDR1 is SQVTM and CDR2 is ANQGSEA in the germline V gene. The V gene end was trimmed by 2 bases and the J gene end by 4 bases; junction bases not matched to a gene: 7. The CDR3 sequence: CSVETPDREYEQYF. CDR3 in DNA: TGCAGCGTTGAAACCCCGGACAGGGAATACGAGCAGTACTTC.

This clone was recorded once. The chain carries TRBV10-1 and TRBJ2-1, with D possibly TRBD1 on 5 matching bases. Trimming took off 0 bases at V and 6 bases at J, with 15 bases between the two ends. Germline V lookup: CDR1 WNHNN, CDR2 SYGVQD (reference sequence). The CDR3 loop spans 16 amino acids. CDR3 nucleotides: TGCGCCAGCAGTGAGTCGGTCAGGGCGAGGACCAATGAGCAGTTCTTC. This sequence encodes CASSESVRARTNEQFF.

This clone was observed a few times. The chain joins TRBV5-1 to TRBJ1-1; no reliable D call. This CDR3 has 13 residues. V was pared by 1 base and J by 6 bases, with 10 bases between. Germline CDR1 SGHRS, CDR2 YFSETQ. Written as DNA, the CDR3 is TGCGCCAGCAGCTTGAGTACCGGGGCTGAAGCTTTCTTT. It specifies CASSLSTGAEAFF.

There are a few counts of this clone. J is TRBJ2-7 and V is TRBV20-1; unclear D gene. This CDR3 spans 11 amino acids. Germline assignment: CDR1 DFQATT and CDR2 SNEGSKA (reference sequence). With 2 bases removed from V and 2 bases from J, the gap between germline ends came to 4 bases. The CDR3 DNA follows: TGCAGTGCTAGAACCGCCTACGAGCAGTACTTC. It translates to CSARTAYEQYF.

The V and J genes are TRBV4-3 and TRBJ2-1; the D gene is possibly TRBD2 (6 bases). Trimming removed 1 base at V and 12 bases at J, with 22 bases between. CDR1 is LGHNA, CDR2 YSLEER, per germline. The CDR3 sequence is 16 residues long. The CDR3 region is CASSQVHGDSASGQFF. CDR3 nucleotides: TGCGCCAGCAGCCAAGTTCACGGGGACTCGGCATCTGGGCAGTTCTTC.

The rearrangement joins TRBV30 to TRBJ1-2; D is unresolved. This CDR3 spans 11 amino acids. The V and J ends lost 1 base and 6 bases respectively, with 6 bases between them. In germline, CDR1 is GTSNPN, CDR2 SVGIG (reference sequence). In DNA form, the CDR3 reads TGTGCCTGGAGTGAGCCCAATGGCTACACCTTC. Translated: CAWSEPNGYTF.

The chain carries TRBV7-3 and TRBJ1-2; D gene uncertain. V lost 2 bases, J lost 1 base, and 8 bases lay in between. The germline V gene has CDR1 SGHTA and CDR2 FQGTGA. This CDR3 spans 14 amino acids. In nucleotides, the CDR3 is TGTGCCAGCAGCTTAGTTCCGAGTAACTATGGCTACACCTTC. Its translation: CASSLVPSNYGYTF.

The rearrangement uses TRBV11-2 and TRBJ2-3; D is possibly TRBD1 (5 bases). V lost 5 bases, J lost 7 bases, and 19 bases lay in between. This CDR3 is built from 15 residues. The germline V gene encodes CDR1 SGHAT and CDR2 FQNNGV. CDR3 residues: CASSLGASESNTQYF. The CDR3 DNA sequence: TGTGCCAGCAGCCTAGGGGCCTCGGAGTCAAATACGCAGTATTTT.

CDR3 bases: TGCAGCGTCGGGATGGCGGGAGTGATAGATACGCAGTATTTT. Residues: CSVGMAGVIDTQYF. The chain uses TRBV29-1 and TRBJ2-3; 7 bases are shared with TRBD2. V dropped 6 bases and J dropped 5; count of bases not matched to a gene: 11. The CDR3 covers 14 residues. Germline V gene data show CDR1 as SQVTM and CDR2 as ANQGSEA.

The chain recombines TRBV28 with TRBJ2-6, with D possibly being TRBD1 or TRBD2 (6 bases each). V was cut by 6 bases and J by 1 base, with 19 bases left in between. This CDR3 is built from 18 residues. Looked up from germline, CDR1 is MDHEN and CDR2 is SYDVKM. This CDR3 is CASSSRLGGRSGANVLTF. The CDR3 coding sequence is TGTGCCAGCAGCTCGCGGCTGGGGGGCAGGTCTGGGGCCAACGTCCTGACTTTC.

In this sample, this clone turned up a few times. This sequence joins TRBV29-1 and TRBJ1-1; D is unclear. With 4 bases removed from V and 8 bases from J, the gap between germline ends came to 11 bases. This CDR3 spans 11 amino acids. Germline CDR1 and CDR2: SQVTM and ANQGSEA. This CDR3 is CSVGITGEAFF. The CDR3 DNA reads TGCAGCGTTGGGATCACCGGCGAAGCTTTCTTT.

The rearrangement uses TRBV29-1 and TRBJ2-2; 8 bases are shared with TRBD1. V shed 3 bases and J 2 bases; nucleotides not matched to a gene: 2. The germline gives CDR1 SQVTM, CDR2 ANQGSEA. The CDR3 is 14 residues long. The CDR3 protein is CSVDRGQNTGELFF. CDR3 in DNA: TGCAGCGTTGACAGGGGGCAAAACACCGGGGAGCTGTTTTTT.

V usage is TRBV7-9 and J usage is TRBJ1-1; 7 nucleotides agree with TRBD1. With V trimmed by 6 bases and J by 8 bases, 3 bases remained unmatched. The CDR3 has 11 residues. Looked up from germline, CDR1 is SEHNR and CDR2 is FQNEAQ (reference sequence). The chain's CDR3 is CASSPGGEAFF. Written as DNA, the CDR3 is TGTGCCAGCAGTCCAGGGGGGGAAGCTTTCTTT.

This clone has a handful of counts. The chain combines TRBV29-1 with TRBJ1-1; no clear D. This CDR3 is built from 12 residues. V lost 4 bases to trimming and J lost 7 bases, with 13 bases between them. The germline V gene encodes CDR1 SQVTM and CDR2 ANQGSEA. The CDR3 DNA is TGCAGCGTTGTACAGAGTGACCTTGAAGCTTTCTTT. This encodes CSVVQSDLEAFF.

This clone was seen a few times. The J gene is TRBJ2-5, the V gene TRBV5-1; D uncertain. The CDR3 length is 13 residues. Germline CDR1 reads SGHRS; CDR2 reads YFSETQ. V was shortened by 1 base and J by 5 bases, with 9 bases between the two germline ends. In DNA, the CDR3 is TGCGCCAGCAGCTTGTCCCTGGAGGAGACCCAGTACTTC. Its translation is CASSLSLEETQYF.

J is TRBJ2-7 and V is TRBV29-1; no definite D call. Germline V gene lookup returns CDR1 SQVTM and CDR2 ANQGSEA. Trimming removed 7 bases at V and 3 bases at J, with 16 bases between. This CDR3 contains 13 residues. The CDR3 protein is CSATDGTNYEQYF. The DNA for the CDR3 is TGCAGCGCTACTGACGGAACTAACTACGAGCAGTACTTC.

This chain connects TRBV18 to TRBJ2-5, with D unclear. This CDR3 is 12 amino acids long. Germline V gene sequence: CDR1 KGHSH, CDR2 LQKENI. The V and J ends lost 6 bases and 3 bases respectively, with 8 bases between them. In nucleotides, the CDR3 is TGTGCCAGCTCCCCGGAGAAAGAGACCCAGTACTTC. Residues: CASSPEKETQYF.

The chain couples TRBV29-1 to TRBJ2-1; 8 bases map to TRBD2. Germline assignment: CDR1 SQVTM and CDR2 ANQGSEA. The CDR3 consists of 15 residues. V trimming: 1 base; J trimming: 0 bases; junction bases outside the gene matches: 2. CDR3 residues: CSVEGTSSSYNEQFF. DNA for the CDR3: TGCAGCGTTGAAGGGACTAGCAGCTCCTACAATGAGCAGTTCTTC.

The gene calls are TRBV29-1 and TRBJ1-1; TRBD1 aligns across 7 bases. CDR1 is SQVTM, CDR2 ANQGSEA, per germline. The J segment lost 0 bases and the V segment lost 4 bases, leaving 5 bases of the junction unmatched. The CDR3 extends over 14 amino acids. The CDR3 spells CSVAGQLMNTEAFF. The CDR3, as DNA: TGCAGCGTTGCGGGACAGCTAATGAACACTGAAGCTTTCTTT.

This clone has only a few counts. The chain couples TRBV29-1 to TRBJ1-1, with D possibly TRBD1 on 5 matching bases. This CDR3 has 9 residues. V lost 5 bases and J 14 bases, leaving 12 bases between the germline ends. Germline lookup yields CDR1 SQVTM and CDR2 ANQGSEA. The CDR3 sequence is CSVPDTLFF. Written as DNA, the CDR3 is TGCAGCGTTCCGGACACTCTCTTCTTT.

The gene calls are TRBV29-1 and TRBJ2-1; D is unresolved. CDR1 is SQVTM and CDR2 is ANQGSEA in the germline V gene. V lost 3 bases and J lost 3, with 18 bases in between. The CDR3 contains 16 residues. The CDR3 DNA is TGCAGCGTTGAGGGCTTGGGCCCTCCGAACTACAATGAGCAGTTCTTC. This encodes CSVEGLGPPNYNEQFF.

This clone appeared a single time. This chain uses TRBV30 with TRBJ2-2; no clear D gene. CDR1 and CDR2 from the germline V gene are GTSNPN and SVGIG (reference sequence). Trimming left V 7 bases short and J 1 base short, with 7 bases between. The CDR3 is 12 amino acids. The CDR3 DNA reads as TGTGCCTTGGACGGGAACACCGGGGAGCTGTTTTTT. Its protein is CALDGNTGELFF.

This clone showed up just a few times. The V call is TRBV30, the J call TRBJ2-2, with 7 bases fitting TRBD2. The CDR3 sequence is 14 residues long. Trimming at V came to 3 bases and at J to 0 bases, leaving 1 base not matched to a gene. CDR1 GTSNPN and CDR2 SVGIG come from the germline V gene (reference sequence). DNA of the CDR3: TGTGCCTGGAGGGGAGGGCCGAACACCGGGGAGCTGTTTTTT. It encodes CAWRGGPNTGELFF.